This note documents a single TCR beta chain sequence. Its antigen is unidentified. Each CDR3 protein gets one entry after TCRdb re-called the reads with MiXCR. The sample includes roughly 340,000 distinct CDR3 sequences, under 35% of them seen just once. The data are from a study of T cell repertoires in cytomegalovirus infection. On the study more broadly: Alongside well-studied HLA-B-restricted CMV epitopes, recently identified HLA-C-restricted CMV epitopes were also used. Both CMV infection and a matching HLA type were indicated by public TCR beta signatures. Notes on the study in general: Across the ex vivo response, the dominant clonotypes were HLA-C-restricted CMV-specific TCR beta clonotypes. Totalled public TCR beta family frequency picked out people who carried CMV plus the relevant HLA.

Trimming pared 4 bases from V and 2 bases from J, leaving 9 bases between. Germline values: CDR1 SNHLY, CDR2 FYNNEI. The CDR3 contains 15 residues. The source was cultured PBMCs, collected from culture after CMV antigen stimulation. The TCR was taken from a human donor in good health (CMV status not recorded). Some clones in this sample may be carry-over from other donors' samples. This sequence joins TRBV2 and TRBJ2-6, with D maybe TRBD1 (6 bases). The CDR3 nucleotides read TGTGCCAGCAGTGTATCAGGGGCTGGGGCCAACGTCCTGACTTTC. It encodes CASSVSGAGANVLTF. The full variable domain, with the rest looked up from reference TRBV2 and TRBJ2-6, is EPEVTQTPSHQVTQMGQEVILRCVPISNHLYFYWYRQILGQKVEFLVSFYNNEISEKSEIFDDQFSVERPDGSNFTLKIRSTKLEDSAMYFCASSVSGAGANVLTFGAGSRLTVL.